This T cell receptor beta chain comes out of a study of cytomegalovirus exposure and HLA in healthy donors. General study results and limits: Among TCR beta chains, those listed as cytomegalovirus-associated numbered under 200.

Clones were read by immunoSEQ multiplex PCR, and TCRdb kept only the in-frame ones, dropping some. The sample includes over 85,000 clones, roughly 84% of them seen just once. Per germline, CDR1 SGHTS and CDR2 YDEGEE. With 4 bases clipped from V and 7 bases from J, the junction kept 4 bases outside the gene matches. This CDR3 has 14 amino acids. On this clone: As yet, its antigen is unknown.

This receptor was taken from a woman younger than 35 in good health and CMV-seropositive. Sequenced input: PBMCs. The rearrangement joins TRBV5-8 to TRBJ2-1, with 11 bases identical to TRBD2. The CDR3 is CASSTRTSGNEQFF. DNA for the CDR3: TGTGCCAGCAGCACCAGGACTAGCGGGAATGAGCAGTTCTTC.